This TCR beta chain stems from a study of human T cells and chemical hapten exposure. Broader study findings: Clustering by CDR3 similarity yielded significantly more large clusters from expanded TCRs than controls.

In the source study's methods: Counts of TCRs in each sample centred on a median of around 96,000 and extended from approximately 20,000 to 700,000. MiXCR was run by TCRdb on the RACE reads, yielding one entry per CDR3 protein. TCRdb, not the authors, supplied the V and J calls. The top ten hold more than 1.3% of the sample, which has about 120,000 distinct CDR3 sequences, 12% seen once. The time point here: patch test 1, 2 weeks after DPC sensitization. Treatment denoted: therapeutic diphenylcyclopropenone sensitization with weekly scalp DPC. The study drew its donors from alopecia patients who were 18 to 70 years old and suitable for DPC. Total RNA extraction was carried out from unfractionated whole blood. At least ten counts were recorded for this clonotype. Its antigen remains unidentified. The CDR3 totals 12 residues. The germline CDR1 and CDR2 sequences are KGHSH and LQKENI. The V and J ends lost 1 base and 1 base respectively, with 1 base between them.

The source of this sequence is a woman aged 45-59 years with alopecia areata. Some clones in this sample may be carry-over from other donors' samples. The sequenced sample was whole blood, obtained in connection with sensitization to the hapten diphenylcyclopropenone (DPC). V is TRBV18 and J is TRBJ1-1, with D hard to call. For the CDR3, the DNA is TGTGCCAGCTCACCACGGAACACTGAAGCTTTCTTT. It codes for CASSPRNTEAFF. Full variable domain (outside the CDR3, taken from reference TRBV18 and TRBJ1-1): NAGVMQNPRHLVRRRGQEARLRCSPMKGHSHVYWYRQLPEEGLKFMVYLQKENIIDESGMPKERFSAEFPKEGPSILRIQQVVRGDSAAYFCASSPRNTEAFFGQGTRLTVV.